Shown below are 9 T cell receptor beta chains from a single sample sequenced in a study of T cells in Graves' hyperthyroidism and ophthalmopathy. RNA transcripts were the template for amplifying TCR beta CDR3 regions. The study used the HTBI primer set for a first-round RT-PCR of the TCR CDR3. TCRdb used MiXCR to reprocess the multiplex PCR reads, holding one entry per CDR3 protein. The sample includes 550,000 to 850,000 distinct CDR3 sequences, 18% of them seen just once. Sequencing input: blood. These receptors all stem from a woman aged 50 to 60 with Graves' hyperthyroidism that later progressed to Graves' ophthalmopathy.

The chain couples TRBV12-3 or TRBV12-4 to TRBJ2-1; D is undetermined. Trimming took off 6 bases at V and 7 bases at J, with 13 bases between the two ends. The CDR3 runs to 13 residues. CDR3 in amino acids: CASRTIRPNEQFF. The CDR3 DNA reads TGTGCCAGCAGAACTATTCGCCCAAATGAGCAGTTCTTC.

The table lists this clonotype with a few counts. The rearrangement links TRBV5-8 to TRBJ2-3; 7 bases agree with TRBD2. Germline V gene data show CDR1 as SGHTS and CDR2 as YDEGEE. CDR3 length equals 16 residues. Trimming at V came to 0 bases and at J to 0 bases, leaving 4 bases not matched to a gene. CDR3 bases: TGTGCCAGCAGCTTGGACGGGGGGACTAGCACAGATACGCAGTATTTT. It specifies CASSLDGGTSTDTQYF.

Note on this clonotype: The junction shows a germline mismatch at one end, possibly a read error. The chain has TRBV7-6 and TRBJ2-5, with 10 bases that match TRBD1. Germline lookup yields CDR1 SGHVS and CDR2 FNYEAQ. This CDR3 region has 15 residues. CDR3 residues: CASSTTGQGRETQYF. Written as DNA, the CDR3 is TGTGCTAGCAGCACAACGGGACAGGGGAGGGAGACCCAGTACTTC.

This clonotype has at least ten counts. The V call is TRBV5-1, the J call TRBJ2-3; D unclear. V gave up 3 bases and J gave up 1 base, with 9 bases separating them. This CDR3 comprises 14 residues. The germline gives CDR1 SGHRS, CDR2 YFSETQ. In nucleotides, the CDR3 is TGCGCCAGCAGCTGGACGGGCGGCACAGATACGCAGTATTTT. As protein: CASSWTGGTDTQYF.

This clonotype was seen more than once but under ten times. The rearrangement uses TRBV6-1 and TRBJ2-1; no definite D call. This CDR3 is 15 amino acids long. The V end was cut by 8 bases, the J end by 7 bases, with 21 bases between. Germline V lookup: CDR1 MNHNS, CDR2 SASEGT. CDR3 nucleotide sequence: TGTGCCAGCGGAAGAGCTAGTAGGGTTTCGAATGAGCAGTTCTTC. The encoded protein is CASGRASRVSNEQFF.

This clonotype was counted ten times or more. The chain recombines TRBV24-1 with TRBJ2-2; D remains unclear. Germline values: CDR1 KGHDR, CDR2 SFDVKD. The CDR3 totals 14 residues. The V and J ends lost 10 bases and 0 bases respectively, with 11 bases between them. CDR3 residues: CATRRGTNTGELFF. CDR3 sequence (DNA): TGTGCCACTAGAAGAGGTACGAACACCGGGGAGCTGTTTTTT.

The chain links TRBV4-1 to TRBJ1-2; unclear D gene. V lost 0 bases and J lost 8, with 10 bases in between. The CDR3 runs 13 residues. Germline loops: CDR1 MGHRA, CDR2 YSYEKL. CDR3 nucleotides: TGCGCCAGCAGCCAAGACTTGAGGACGGGCTACACCTTC. Its translation: CASSQDLRTGYTF.

This chain connects TRBV7-6 to TRBJ2-1; weak D call: TRBD2 (5 bases). The CDR3 is 14 residues long. From germline, CDR1 is SGHVS and CDR2 FNYEAQ. The V end lost 4 bases, the J end lost 6 bases, and 13 bases lay between the germline ends. CDR3 sequence (DNA): TGTGCCAGCAGCTCTTCGTTAGCGAGCAATGAGCAGTTCTTC. Translating it yields CASSSSLASNEQFF.

This clonotype was counted between two and nine times. The chain links TRBV11-1 to TRBJ1-6; D is uncertain. V lost 7 bases and J lost 7, with 17 bases in between. Germline V gene lookup returns CDR1 SGHAT and CDR2 FQDESV (reference sequence). This CDR3 is 15 amino acids long. Here the CDR3 reads CASTPSGLGNSPLHF. CDR3 coding DNA: TGTGCCAGCACCCCTTCAGGACTTGGGAATTCACCCCTCCACTTT.